Given below is one T cell receptor beta chain in context. The entry originates in a study of blood T cell repertoires in COVID-19. Study summary: From the United States, Italy and Spain came samples of acute and convalescent COVID-19. The cDNA or gDNA used as material had been derived from T cells, B-cell-depleted T cells, or PBMCs.

Germline trimming cut 5 bases from V and 4 bases from J; bases unmatched to any gene: 7. The CDR3 consists of 14 residues. Germline assignment: CDR1 MNHEY and CDR2 SVGAGI. Per the study methods: By means of reference gene primer amplification, nucleated cell counts were estimated. Sequenced by immunoSEQ multiplex PCR; TCRdb stores in-frame clones only, minus some. The DNA gave D and trimming, while V, J and clone size come from that table. Counted here are about 110,000 clones, just over 70% occurring once; the ten biggest clones make up about 2%. This clonotype originated in a woman in her 40s with acute or convalescent COVID-19. The chain carries TRBV6-5 and TRBJ2-7, with 8 bases fitting TRBD1. The sequenced sample consisted of peripheral blood. The chain's CDR3 is CASSPQTGGYEQYF. CDR3 bases: TGTGCCAGCAGTCCCCAAACAGGGGGGTACGAGCAGTACTTC.